This entry lists 24 T cell receptor beta chains sequenced from one sample in a study of OX40 agonist ivuxolimab in advanced cancers. This table comes from immunoSEQ multiplex PCR, and its TCRdb copy is limited to in-frame clones, with some not included. The sample records roughly 43,000 clones, 88% being singletons. The sequenced sample was CD4+ or CD8+ T cells sorted from blood, obtained in a trial of the OX40 agonist ivuxolimab. These receptors originate from an adult with an advanced solid tumor such as melanoma, head and neck, liver or kidney cancer.

The J gene is TRBJ2-7, the V gene TRBV5-1, with D maybe TRBD1 (6 bases). Germline-derived CDR1 and CDR2 are SGHRS and YFSETQ. The CDR3 runs to 14 residues. Between the trimmed V and J ends, which lost 0 bases and 2 bases, there was a span of 9 bases. The CDR3 nucleotides read TGCGCCAGCAGCTTGGCCCAGGGGACCTACGAGCAGTACTTC. It specifies CASSLAQGTYEQYF.

The rearrangement links TRBV9 to TRBJ1-2; 11 bases map to TRBD1. Germline CDR1 reads SGDLS; CDR2 reads YYNGEE. V shed 3 bases, J shed 4 bases, and the junction held 2 bases outside the gene matches. CDR3 length: 14 amino acids. Written as DNA, the CDR3 is TGTGCCAGCAGCGGGACAGGGGGCGGCTATGGCTACACCTTC. Translated, it gives CASSGTGGGYGYTF.

This chain links TRBV28 with TRBJ1-1; D is unclear. Trimming stripped 10 bases from V and 6 bases from J, with 12 bases between. The length of the CDR3 is 11 residues. Germline CDR1 and CDR2: MDHEN and SYDVKM. This CDR3 is CATHVKSEAFF. The CDR3, as DNA: TGTGCCACCCATGTTAAATCTGAAGCTTTCTTT.

This clone occurred a few times. This rearrangement joins TRBV30 to TRBJ1-1; no clear D gene. CDR1 and CDR2 (germline): GTSNPN, SVGIG (reference sequence). The CDR3 runs 13 residues. The V and J ends lost 1 base and 3 bases respectively, with 9 bases between them. CDR3 sequence (DNA): TGTGCCTGGAGTGAGCAGAATTACACTGAAGCTTTCTTT. It specifies CAWSEQNYTEAFF.

This chain links TRBV6-5 with TRBJ2-5, with D possibly being TRBD1 or TRBD2 (5 bases each). TRBJ2-7 explains the end of the DNA better; the J call may be wrong. Germline V lookup: CDR1 MNHEY, CDR2 SVGAGI. The CDR3 has 12 amino acids. The DNA of the CDR3 is TGTGCCAGCAGTTTACGGGACGGCGAGCAGTACTTC. Translated, it gives CASSLRDGEQYF.

The rearrangement uses TRBV9 and TRBJ2-7, with TRBD2 matching over 9 bases. The trim removed 0 bases at V and 2 bases at J, leaving 3 bases unmatched. Germline CDR1 is SGDLS and CDR2 is YYNGEE. The CDR3 is 15 amino acids. CDR3 protein: CASSVDLAGAYEQYF. The DNA of the CDR3 is TGTGCCAGCAGCGTAGATTTAGCGGGGGCCTACGAGCAGTACTTC.

The chain uses TRBV7-3 and TRBJ2-7, with TRBD2 matching 15 bases. Germline CDR1 reads SGHTA; CDR2 reads FQGTGA. This CDR3 region has 16 residues. V lost 1 base and J lost 7; bases outside the gene matches: 5. CDR3 sequence: CASSLNTGLAGGEQYF. The DNA for the CDR3 is TGTGCCAGCAGCTTAAACACCGGACTAGCGGGAGGGGAGCAGTACTTC.

This chain uses TRBV10-3 with TRBJ2-3; 8 bases line up with TRBD1. The CDR3 runs 15 residues. V dropped 6 bases and J dropped 3; count of bases not matched to a gene: 8. Germline CDR1 and CDR2: ENHRY and SYGVKD. In DNA form, the CDR3 reads TGTGCCATCAGCAGGGGACAGGTTGGGACAGATACGCAGTATTTT. Its translation: CAISRGQVGTDTQYF.

This chain uses TRBV10-3 with TRBJ2-1, with TRBD2 identical over 11 bases. Germline trimming cut 5 bases from V and 5 bases from J; bases unmatched to any gene: 11. Germline V gives CDR1 ENHRY, CDR2 SYGVKD. The CDR3 consists of 17 residues. CDR3 DNA: TGTGCCATCAGTCAGGGGACTAGCGGTGGGAGGGACAATGAGCAGTTCTTC. Its translation: CAISQGTSGGRDNEQFF.

The chain carries TRBV5-1 and TRBJ2-6; D possibly corresponds to TRBD1 (6 bases). Germline V lookup: CDR1 SGHRS, CDR2 YFSETQ. Trimming pared 5 bases from V and 0 bases from J, leaving 21 bases between. The CDR3 sequence is 19 residues long. The DNA of the CDR3 is TGCGCCAGCAGTCCTATCGCTGGACAGAAAAGCTCTGGGGCCAACGTCCTGACTTTC. Encoded protein: CASSPIAGQKSSGANVLTF. Full variable domain (remainder filled in from reference TRBV5-1 and TRBJ2-6): KAGVTQTPRYLIKTRGQQVTLSCSPISGHRSVSWYQQTPGQGLQFLFEYFSETQRNKGNFPGRFSGRQFSNSRSEMNVSTLELGDSALYLCASSPIAGQKSSGANVLTFGAGSRLTVL.

V is TRBV19 and J is TRBJ2-5; 9 nucleotides line up with TRBD1. Germline V gives CDR1 LNHDA, CDR2 SQIVND (reference sequence). The CDR3 length is 13 residues. Germline trimming cut 6 bases from V and 3 bases from J; bases unmatched to any gene: 2. The CDR3: CASSWTGEETQYF. In DNA form, the CDR3 reads TGTGCCAGTAGCTGGACAGGGGAAGAGACCCAGTACTTC. The complete variable domain, with remaining parts taken from reference TRBV19 and TRBJ2-5, reads DGGITQSPKYLFRKEGQNVTLSCEQNLNHDAMYWYRQDPGQGLRLIYYSQIVNDFQKGDIAEGYSVSREKKESFPLTVTSAQKNPTAFYLCASSWTGEETQYFGPGTRLLVL.

The V call is TRBV6-1, the J call TRBJ2-5; no firm D call. Germline V CDR1 and CDR2: MNHNS, SASEGT. The CDR3 consists of 14 residues. The germline V and J ends were trimmed by 7 bases and 1 base, with 13 bases remaining between them. CDR3 amino acids: CASNQGPVQETQYF. CDR3 coding DNA: TGTGCCAGCAACCAAGGACCTGTCCAAGAGACCCAGTACTTC.

This chain connects TRBV5-1 to TRBJ2-2; TRBD2 matches at 8 bases. The CDR3 runs 15 residues. Losses at the gene ends were 6 bases for V and 1 base for J; bases not matched to a gene: 5. Looked up from germline, CDR1 is SGHRS and CDR2 is YFSETQ. Here the CDR3 reads CASTAGVWNTGELFF. CDR3 bases: TGCGCCAGCACAGCGGGAGTCTGGAACACCGGGGAGCTGTTTTTT.

V usage is TRBV5-1 and J usage is TRBJ1-4, with D unresolved. CDR3 length: 15 amino acids. Between the trimmed V and J ends, which lost 0 bases and 5 bases, there was a span of 11 bases. Germline V gives CDR1 SGHRS, CDR2 YFSETQ. The CDR3 is CASSLAGPPNEKLFF. In DNA form, the CDR3 reads TGCGCCAGCAGCTTGGCCGGGCCCCCCAATGAAAAACTGTTTTTT.

V is TRBV7-9 and J is TRBJ2-1, with 8 bases matching TRBD1. Trimming removed 9 bases from V and 7 bases from J; junction bases left unmatched: 14. CDR3 length: 15 amino acids. CDR1 and CDR2 (germline): SEHNR, FQNEAQ (reference sequence). The CDR3: CASNGEDRVRNEQFF. CDR3 bases: TGTGCCAGTAATGGCGAGGACAGGGTTAGGAATGAGCAGTTCTTC.

The chain combines TRBV9 with TRBJ1-1; maybe TRBD1 (6 bases). Germline V gene lookup returns CDR1 SGDLS and CDR2 YYNGEE. The CDR3 consists of 15 residues. Trimming cost V 3 bases and J 4 bases, with 16 bases left between them. CDR3 amino acids: CASSAAGGPGTEAFF. As DNA, the CDR3 is TGTGCCAGCAGCGCAGCCGGGGGGCCGGGCACTGAAGCTTTCTTT.

The chain combines TRBV27 with TRBJ2-1, with 9 nucleotides matching TRBD2. This CDR3 region has 15 residues. Per the germline V gene, CDR1 is MNHEY and CDR2 is SMNVEV (reference sequence). Germline trimming cut 3 bases from V and 6 bases from J; bases unmatched to any gene: 6. The CDR3 protein is CASSLGGGASNEQFF. In DNA form, the CDR3 reads TGTGCCAGCAGTTTGGGCGGGGGGGCCTCCAATGAGCAGTTCTTC.

The rearrangement uses TRBV10-3 and TRBJ2-5; 10 positions match TRBD2. This CDR3 has 17 amino acids. Germline CDR1 reads ENHRY; CDR2 reads SYGVKD. The J segment lost 2 bases and the V segment lost 5 bases, leaving 11 bases of the junction unmatched. In nucleotides, the CDR3 is TGTGCCATCAGTTCATCCGGGACTAGCGTAGATCAAGAGACCCAGTACTTC. This encodes CAISSSGTSVDQETQYF.

The gene calls are TRBV2 and TRBJ2-7; D may correspond to TRBD1 or TRBD2 (5 bases each). This CDR3 comprises 13 residues. Trimming stripped 6 bases from V and 1 base from J, with 10 bases between. Germline values: CDR1 SNHLY, CDR2 FYNNEI. The CDR3 DNA is TGTGCCAGCAGCCGGGACGGATCCTACGAGCAGTACTTC. Translating it yields CASSRDGSYEQYF.

V is TRBV29-1 and J is TRBJ1-4; 10 nucleotides line up with TRBD1. V dropped 4 bases and J dropped 8; count of bases not matched to a gene: 22. The V gene's germline CDR1 is SQVTM and CDR2 ANQGSEA. The CDR3 is 19 amino acids. The chain's CDR3 is CSVGGMRQGAGALGEKLFF. DNA of the CDR3: TGCAGCGTTGGAGGGATGCGACAGGGGGCCGGAGCATTAGGGGAAAAACTGTTTTTT. The whole variable domain, filled in from reference TRBV29-1 and TRBJ1-4, reads SAVISQKPSRDICQRGTSLTIQCQVDSQVTMMFWYRQQPGQSLTLIATANQGSEATYESGFVIDKFPISRPNLTFSTLTVSNMSPEDSSIYLCSVGGMRQGAGALGEKLFFGSGTQLSVL.

This chain links TRBV19 with TRBJ1-1; TRBD1 is a possible D gene (5 bases). CDR3 length: 14 residues. Trimming shortened V by 7 bases and J by 1 base, and 13 bases separated the two germline ends. CDR1 is LNHDA, CDR2 SQIVND, per germline (reference sequence). Here the CDR3 DNA reads TGTGCCAGTAACAGGCCCTGGGGGAACACTGAAGCTTTCTTT. Its protein is CASNRPWGNTEAFF.

The chain recombines TRBV7-3 with TRBJ2-7; 7 positions match TRBD1. Trimming cost V 0 bases and J 6 bases; bases outside gene matches: 5. The CDR3 runs to 14 residues. Germline V lookup: CDR1 SGHTA, CDR2 FQGTGA. DNA for the CDR3: TGTGCCAGCAGCTTAACCGGGACAGAGGGCGAGCAGTACTTC. Its translation is CASSLTGTEGEQYF.

The chain links TRBV5-1 to TRBJ2-7; no clear D gene. CDR3 length: 15 residues. Germline values: CDR1 SGHRS, CDR2 YFSETQ. V lost 1 base and J 2 bases, leaving 13 bases between the germline ends. The CDR3 reads CASSLRTIGTYEQYF. DNA of the CDR3: TGCGCCAGCAGCTTGAGAACCATAGGTACCTACGAGCAGTACTTC.

The J gene is TRBJ2-2, the V gene TRBV7-2; the D is unclear. The CDR3 loop spans 15 amino acids. CDR1 is SGHTA, CDR2 FQGNSA, per germline. The V end was cut by 3 bases, the J end by 4 bases, with 12 bases between. The CDR3 reads CASSLWTAVTGELFF. CDR3 nucleotide sequence: TGTGCCAGCAGCTTGTGGACGGCCGTCACCGGGGAGCTGTTTTTT.